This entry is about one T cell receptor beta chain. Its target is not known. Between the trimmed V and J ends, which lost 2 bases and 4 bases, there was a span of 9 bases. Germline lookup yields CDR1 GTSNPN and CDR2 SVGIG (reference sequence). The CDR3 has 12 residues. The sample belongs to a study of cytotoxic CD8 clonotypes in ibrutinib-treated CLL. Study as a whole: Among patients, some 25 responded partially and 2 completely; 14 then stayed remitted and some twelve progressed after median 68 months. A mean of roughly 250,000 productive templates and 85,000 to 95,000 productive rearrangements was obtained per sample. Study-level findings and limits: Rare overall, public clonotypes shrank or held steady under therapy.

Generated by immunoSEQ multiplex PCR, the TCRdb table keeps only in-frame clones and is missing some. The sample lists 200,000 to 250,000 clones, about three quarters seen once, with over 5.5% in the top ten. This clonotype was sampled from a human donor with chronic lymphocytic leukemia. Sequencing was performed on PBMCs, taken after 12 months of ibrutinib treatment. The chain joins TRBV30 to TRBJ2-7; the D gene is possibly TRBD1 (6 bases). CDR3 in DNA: TGTGCCTGGAGTCGTACAGGGTACGAGCAGTACTTC. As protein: CAWSRTGYEQYF.